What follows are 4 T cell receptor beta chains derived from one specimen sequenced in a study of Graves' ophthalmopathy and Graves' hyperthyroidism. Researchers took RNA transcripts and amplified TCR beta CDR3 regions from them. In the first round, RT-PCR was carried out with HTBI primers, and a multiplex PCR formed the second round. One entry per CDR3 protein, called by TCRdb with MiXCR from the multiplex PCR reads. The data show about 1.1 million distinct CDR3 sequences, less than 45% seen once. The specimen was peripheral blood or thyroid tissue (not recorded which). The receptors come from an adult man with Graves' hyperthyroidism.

This chain's CDR3 is CSASRTAGAGYTF. CDR3 sequence (DNA): TGCAGCGCCTCAAGGACAGCTGGAGCTGGCTACACCTTC. The chain recombines TRBV29-1 with TRBJ1-2, with D possibly matching TRBD1 (6 bases). Trimming pared 7 bases from V and 7 bases from J, leaving 19 bases between. The CDR3 is 13 amino acids. Germline assignment: CDR1 SQVTM and CDR2 ANQGSEA.

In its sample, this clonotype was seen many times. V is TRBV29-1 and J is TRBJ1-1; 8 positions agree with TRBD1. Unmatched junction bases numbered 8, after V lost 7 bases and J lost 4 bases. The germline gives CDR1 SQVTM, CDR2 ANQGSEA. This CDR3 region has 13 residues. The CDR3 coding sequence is TGCAGCGGTTACAGGGGGTATGGCACTGAAGCTTTCTTT. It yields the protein CSGYRGYGTEAFF.

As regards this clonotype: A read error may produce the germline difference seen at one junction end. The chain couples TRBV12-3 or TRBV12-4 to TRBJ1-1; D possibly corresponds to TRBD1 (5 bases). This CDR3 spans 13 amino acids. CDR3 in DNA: TGTACCAGCCGTCGGGACGCTGAGGCTAGAGCTTTCTTT. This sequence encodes CTSRRDAEARAFF.

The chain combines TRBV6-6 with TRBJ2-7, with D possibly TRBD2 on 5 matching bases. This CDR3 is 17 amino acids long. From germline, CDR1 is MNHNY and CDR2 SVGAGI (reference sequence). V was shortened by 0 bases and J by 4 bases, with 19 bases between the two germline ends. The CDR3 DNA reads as TGTGCCAGCAGTTACTCGACTATGGCTGTAAATTTATACGAGCAGTACTTC. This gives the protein CASSYSTMAVNLYEQYF.